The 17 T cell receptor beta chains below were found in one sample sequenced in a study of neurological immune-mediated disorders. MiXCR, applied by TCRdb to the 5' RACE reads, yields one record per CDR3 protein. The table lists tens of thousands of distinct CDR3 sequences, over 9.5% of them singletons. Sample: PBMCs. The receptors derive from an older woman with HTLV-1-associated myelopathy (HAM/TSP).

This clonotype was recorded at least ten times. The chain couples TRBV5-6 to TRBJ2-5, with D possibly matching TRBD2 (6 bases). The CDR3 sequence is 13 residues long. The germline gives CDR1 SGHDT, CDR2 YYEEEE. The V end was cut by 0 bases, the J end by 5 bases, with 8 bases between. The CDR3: CASSLGLEETQYF. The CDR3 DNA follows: TGTGCCAGCAGCTTGGGACTAGAGGAGACCCAGTACTTC.

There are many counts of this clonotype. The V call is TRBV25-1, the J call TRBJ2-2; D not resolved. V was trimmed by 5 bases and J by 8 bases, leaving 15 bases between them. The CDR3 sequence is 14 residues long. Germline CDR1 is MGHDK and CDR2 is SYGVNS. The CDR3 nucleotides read TGTGCCAGCAGTCCACAACGGGTCAAGGGGGAGCTGTTTTTT. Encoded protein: CASSPQRVKGELFF.

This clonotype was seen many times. The CDR3 protein is CSVDGPGGLETQYF. As DNA, the CDR3 is TGCAGCGTTGATGGGCCAGGGGGCCTAGAGACCCAGTACTTC. V gene TRBV29-1 combines with J gene TRBJ2-5; 8 bases are a match to TRBD1. Germline V lookup: CDR1 SQVTM, CDR2 ANQGSEA. Trimming at V came to 3 bases and at J to 4 bases, leaving 7 bases not matched to a gene. The CDR3 is made up of 14 amino acids.

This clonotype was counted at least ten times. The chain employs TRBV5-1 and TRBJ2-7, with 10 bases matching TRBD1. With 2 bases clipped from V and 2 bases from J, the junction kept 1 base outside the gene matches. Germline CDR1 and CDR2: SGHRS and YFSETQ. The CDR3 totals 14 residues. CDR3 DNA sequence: TGCGCCAGCAGCTTCGGGACAGGGGCCTACGAGCAGTACTTC. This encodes CASSFGTGAYEQYF.

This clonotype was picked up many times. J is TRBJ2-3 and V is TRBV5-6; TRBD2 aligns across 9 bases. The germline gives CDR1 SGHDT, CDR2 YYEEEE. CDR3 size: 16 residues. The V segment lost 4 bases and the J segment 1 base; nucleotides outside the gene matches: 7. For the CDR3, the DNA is TGTGCCAGCAGCAGACGACTAGCGGTGGGCACAGATACGCAGTATTTT. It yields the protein CASSRRLAVGTDTQYF. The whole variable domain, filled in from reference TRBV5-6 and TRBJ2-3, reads DAGVTQSPTHLIKTRGQQVTLRCSPKSGHDTVSWYQQALGQGPQFIFQYYEEEERQRGNFPDRFSGHQFPNYSSELNVNALLLGDSALYLCASSRRLAVGTDTQYFGPGTRLTVL.

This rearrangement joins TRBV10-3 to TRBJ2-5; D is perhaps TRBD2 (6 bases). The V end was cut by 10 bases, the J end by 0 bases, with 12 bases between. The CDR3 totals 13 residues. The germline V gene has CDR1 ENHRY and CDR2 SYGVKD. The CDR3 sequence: CATQWGDQETQYF. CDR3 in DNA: TGTGCCACCCAGTGGGGGGACCAAGAGACCCAGTACTTC.

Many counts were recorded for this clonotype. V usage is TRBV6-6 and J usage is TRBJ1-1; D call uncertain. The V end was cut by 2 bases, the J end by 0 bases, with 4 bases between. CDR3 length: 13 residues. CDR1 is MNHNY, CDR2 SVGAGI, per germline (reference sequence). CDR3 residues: CASSYLVNTEAFF. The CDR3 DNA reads TGTGCCAGCAGTTACCTTGTGAACACTGAAGCTTTCTTT.

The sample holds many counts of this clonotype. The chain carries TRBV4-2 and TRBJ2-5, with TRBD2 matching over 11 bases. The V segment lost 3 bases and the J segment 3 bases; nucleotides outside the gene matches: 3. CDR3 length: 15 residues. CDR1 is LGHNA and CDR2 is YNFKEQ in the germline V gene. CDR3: CASSQTSGVKETQYF. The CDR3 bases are TGTGCCAGCAGCCAGACTAGCGGGGTAAAAGAGACCCAGTACTTC.

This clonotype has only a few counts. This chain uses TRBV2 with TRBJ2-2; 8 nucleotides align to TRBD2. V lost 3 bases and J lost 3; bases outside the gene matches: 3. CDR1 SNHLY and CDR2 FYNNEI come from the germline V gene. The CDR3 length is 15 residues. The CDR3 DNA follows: TGTGCCAGCAGTGACCCGGGAGGGGACACCGGGGAGCTGTTTTTT. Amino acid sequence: CASSDPGGDTGELFF. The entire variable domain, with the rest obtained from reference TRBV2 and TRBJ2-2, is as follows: EPEVTQTPSHQVTQMGQEVILRCVPISNHLYFYWYRQILGQKVEFLVSFYNNEISEKSEIFDDQFSVERPDGSNFTLKIRSTKLEDSAMYFCASSDPGGDTGELFFGEGSRLTVL.

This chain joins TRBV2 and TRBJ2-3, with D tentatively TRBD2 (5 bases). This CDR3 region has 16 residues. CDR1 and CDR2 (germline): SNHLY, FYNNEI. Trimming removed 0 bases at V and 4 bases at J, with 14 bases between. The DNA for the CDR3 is TGTGCCAGCAGTGAAGCCGGGCGGGTGAGGGCAGATACGCAGTATTTT. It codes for CASSEAGRVRADTQYF.

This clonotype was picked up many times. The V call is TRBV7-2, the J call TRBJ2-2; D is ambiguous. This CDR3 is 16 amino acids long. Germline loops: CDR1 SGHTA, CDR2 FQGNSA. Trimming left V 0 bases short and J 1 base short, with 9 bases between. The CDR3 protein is CASSLAANRNTGELFF. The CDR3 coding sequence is TGTGCCAGCAGCTTAGCGGCCAACAGGAACACCGGGGAGCTGTTTTTT.

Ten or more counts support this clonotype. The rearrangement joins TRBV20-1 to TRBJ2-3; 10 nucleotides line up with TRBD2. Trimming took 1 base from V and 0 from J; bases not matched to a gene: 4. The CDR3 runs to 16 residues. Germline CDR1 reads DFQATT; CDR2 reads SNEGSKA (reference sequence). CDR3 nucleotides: TGCAGTGCTAGAGGCCCGACTAGCGGGAGCACAGATACGCAGTATTTT. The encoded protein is CSARGPTSGSTDTQYF.

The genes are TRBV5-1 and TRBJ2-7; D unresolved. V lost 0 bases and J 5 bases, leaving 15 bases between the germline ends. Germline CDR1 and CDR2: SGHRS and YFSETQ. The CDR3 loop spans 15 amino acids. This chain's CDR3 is CASSLVLGYPNEQYF. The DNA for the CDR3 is TGCGCCAGCAGCTTGGTATTAGGGTATCCCAACGAGCAGTACTTC.

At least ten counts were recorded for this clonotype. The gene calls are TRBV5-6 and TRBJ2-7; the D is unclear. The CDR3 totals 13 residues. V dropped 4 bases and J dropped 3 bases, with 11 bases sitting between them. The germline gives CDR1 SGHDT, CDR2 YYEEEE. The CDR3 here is CASSPGAYYEQYF. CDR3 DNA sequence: TGTGCCAGCAGCCCGGGCGCTTACTACGAGCAGTACTTC.

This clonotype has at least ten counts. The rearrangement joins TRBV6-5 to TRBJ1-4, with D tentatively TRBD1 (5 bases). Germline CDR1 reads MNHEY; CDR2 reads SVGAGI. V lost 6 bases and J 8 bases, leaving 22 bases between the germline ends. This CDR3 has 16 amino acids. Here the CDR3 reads CASRSSGNYGYEKLFF. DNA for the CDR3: TGTGCCAGCAGGTCTTCAGGGAACTATGGGTACGAAAAACTGTTTTTT.

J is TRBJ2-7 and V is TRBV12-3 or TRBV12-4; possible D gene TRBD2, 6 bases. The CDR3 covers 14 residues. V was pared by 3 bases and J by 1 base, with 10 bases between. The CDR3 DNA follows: TGTGCCAGCAGTTTTATTCGGGGGTCCTACGAGCAGTACTTC. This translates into CASSFIRGSYEQYF.

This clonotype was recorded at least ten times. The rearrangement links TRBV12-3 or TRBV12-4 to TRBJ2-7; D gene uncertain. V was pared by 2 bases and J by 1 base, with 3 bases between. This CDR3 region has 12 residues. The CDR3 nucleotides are TGTGCCAGCAGTTTAATGTCCTACGAGCAGTACTTC. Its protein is CASSLMSYEQYF.